This T cell receptor (beta chain) was recorded in a study of cytomegalovirus exposure and HLA in healthy donors (TCRdb year 2017). Broadly, across the study: In an earlier analysis of under 600 of the donors, 250 to 350 Gb of sequence data and 90 million to 120 million unique TCR beta sequences from 150 million to 200 million T cells were reported. The later analysis used no new phenotypic data to find candidate immune exposures, relying instead on TCR beta sequences and their occurrence across donors. Donor age, sex, ethnicity and CMV serostatus were collected together with the repertoire data. In a later analysis, previously published TCR beta repertoires from several hundred donors were re-analyzed and high-resolution HLA genotyping was added so that TCR occurrence patterns could be studied. The aim of the study was to test whether cataloging public T cell receptors could identify signatures of past pathogen exposure. An earlier analysis of several hundred of the donors used high-throughput TCR beta sequencing to judge whether each TCR beta V gene segment behaved as functional or pseudogenic. High-throughput TCR immunosequencing, statistical association of individual TCRs with disease status, and machine learning were combined to predict cytomegalovirus infection status. Class I and class II HLA loci were covered by the typing at four-digit resolution. All discovery cohort repertoires had been generated using a single sequencing platform. The study used immunosequencing to profile the T cell repertoires of approximately 650 subjects and linked those repertoires to cytomegalovirus serostatus. Of the roughly 390 genotyped donors, 75% to 85% were placed in the genetic ancestry cluster associated with self-reported Caucasian donors. Among 398 genotyped donors of the cohort, an average of approximately 200,000 unique TCR beta nucleotide sequences was sequenced per donor, of which roughly 17% were non-productive. Roughly five DR-DQ haplotypes were handled as single units for association and clustering because linkage in the cohort was strong. A later genetic analysis took genome-wide SNP genotypes for about three fifths of the 666 donors and used that subset as a discovery cohort. An early release covering 550 to 650 HLA-typed donors comprised approximately 300 gigabases of sequencing data and 85 million or so unique TCR sequences. The number of donors typed differed by locus, with about 629-630 for A, B, C, DRB1 and DQB1, around 520 for DQA1, some 570 for DPA1, and some 450 for DPB1. A separate validation cohort of more than 100 different subjects was used in addition to the approximately 700-subject first cohort.

General findings and caveats noted by the study authors: According to a later analysis, most CMV-associated TCR beta chains appeared to be HLA-restricted, and the HLA associations seemed to be driven largely by CMV exposure. An association between a missense DCLRE1C variant and V-gene and J-gene trimming of TCR beta chains was found in a later genetic analysis and replicated in an independent cohort. A further reported finding was that TCR beta sequences accurately predicted the HLA-A and HLA-B alleles for most subjects in the first cohort. Most TCR sequences were seen in very few donors, while some public TCRs were found in many individuals. Broadly in line with IMGT annotations, most TCR beta V segments showed up in productive rearrangements about 87% or about 30% of the time in an earlier analysis of 587 of the donors. The classifier was reported to diagnose cytomegalovirus status with high specificity and sensitivity in both the original cohort and the validation cohort. Over 15 rarely observed V segments, including chromosome 9 orphons, were excluded from the earlier analysis of approximately 500 of the donors because counts were too low. The authors suggested that the approach could potentially be generalized to other disease states and immunological phenotypes. Presence/absence analyses assumed roughly uniform sequencing depth across donors, an assumption that may not hold. Strong co-occurrence of HLA alleles, especially DR and DQ, made assigning TCR associations to individual alleles difficult. A cluster of highly shared sequence variants was judged likely to represent a technical artifact of the sequencing pipeline. A later analysis reported that several top co-occurrence clusters appeared linked to parvovirus B19, influenza, CMV and Epstein-Barr virus. Only TCR beta chains were sequenced in this cohort, and the absence of alpha or paired-chain data limited detectable features. HLA typing was unavailable for some donors at each locus, so association tests used only the typed subset. A later analysis found that HLA-associated TCR beta chains were more clonally expanded and had lower generation probabilities than equally common non-associated chains. According to a later genetic analysis, donors in an Asian-associated ancestry cluster had fewer N-insertions in productive TCRs than the approximately 700-donor mean. Correlated functional status among segregating V segments might reflect linkage disequilibrium, but an unknown experimental factor could not be ruled out. According to a later analysis, TCR association rates differed among HLA loci, with DRB1 alleles showing the most associated TCRs and HLA-C alleles showing the fewest. In the study, 164 TCR beta chains were listed as associated with cytomegalovirus. Because the 87-base-pair reads could not distinguish some IMGT-functional V segments, including TRBV6-2 and TRBV6-3, those segments were excluded. In vitro tests confirmed that a few of the cytomegalovirus-associated TCR beta chains recognize cytomegalovirus antigens. The only immune exposure information available for the cohort was CMV serostatus. A later analysis associated about 17,000 TCR beta sequences with specific HLA alleles at a false discovery rate of 0.05.

The method behind the library was the immunoSEQ multiplex PCR assay. For the multiplex PCR, a mixture combining 60 forward primers for TCR Vbeta segments and 13 reverse primers for TCR Jbeta segments was used. The CDR3 region of rearranged TCR beta genes was amplified from genomic DNA with a multiplex PCR assay. The amplified TCR beta libraries were sequenced on the Illumina HiSeq System as 87-base-pair reads. In the paper's pipeline: A later analysis tallied 75 million to 95 million unique TCR beta chains across the 666 repertoires, and approximately 12 million of those chains were shared by two or more donors. Raw reads were error-corrected and collapsed into unique sequences with a nearest-neighbor algorithm that merged closely related sequences to remove PCR and sequencing errors. CDR3 sequences were aligned to IMGT reference sequences to assign V, D and J gene segments. Each retained sequence needed at least a six-nucleotide match to both a V gene segment and a J gene segment. A rearrangement was called productive if the CDR3 had no stop codons and remained in frame with V and J, and every other rearrangement was called non-productive. CDR3 was defined according to IMGT convention as the region running from the second conserved V-encoded cysteine to the conserved J-encoded phenylalanine. Sequences without an unambiguous match to a single V gene segment were excluded from the earlier analysis of several hundred of the donors. An earlier analysis of about 590 of the donors classified V segments as functional when productive rearrangements were above 56.7% and as segregating when the standard deviation between donors was above 5%. A statistical classification framework was built to diagnose cytomegalovirus status from the catalog of TCR beta chain sequences. A later analysis assigned V and J genes by comparing TCR nucleotide sequences with IMGT/GENE-DB human TR gene sequences. Using the TCRdist pipeline, a later analysis assigned CDR3 sequences along with most-parsimonious VDJ recombination scenarios. In a later analysis, every TCR beta chain was defined by the combination of its CDR3 amino acid sequence and its V-gene family, and reads without a unique V-gene family were dropped. In a later analysis, 500 to 650 highly shared, low-generation-probability nucleotide sequences were removed to address suspected cross-contamination and a sequencing artifact. For each public chain, a later analysis derived a clonal expansion index from normalized ranks of inferred template counts within each repertoire. A later analysis computed generation probabilities with a VDJ recombination model fitted to out-of-frame rearrangements, and checked the results against IGoR. In a later analysis, TCR-TCR, TCR-HLA and TCR-CMV co-occurrence was scored with hypergeometric tests, and a repertoire-size bias correction was applied to TCR pairs. To estimate false discovery rates, a later analysis permuted the HLA or CMV assignments 20 times. In a later analysis, co-occurring TCRs were grouped using DBSCAN, and TCRdist sequence similarity was added for clustering within HLA-allele-positive subsets. For co-occurrence clustering, repertoires with fewer than 30,000 or more than 120,000 public chains were excluded, along with 4 to 6 repertoires with anomalous nucleotide sharing. As stored in TCRdb, this immuneACCESS dataset retains in-frame rearrangements with V and J assigned. A fraction of the clones does not appear; measured against another copy, unresolved V genes explain less than half of the discrepancy, and the remainder lacks a known reason. D and trimming come from the DNA, and the V and J calls and clone size come from that table. Present in this sample are about 96,000 clones, 60% to 75% of which were seen just once. The ten top clones hold 2.5% to 3% of the sample.

The cohort was made up of 650 to 700 healthy bone marrow donors. Cohort members were all nominally healthy when sampled, although unrecorded immune exposures were likely present. The donor was CMV seropositive and was included in the group of about 290 seropositive cohort members. Every donor gave a peripheral blood sample, and the peripheral blood mononuclear cells from that sample were used for TCR beta sequencing. Genomic DNA was extracted from the blood cell samples with the Qiagen DNeasy Blood Extraction Kit. As concerns this clone: It has no known antigen specificity. Base qualities are missing; no much larger clone stands one base away.

Trimming takes 1 base off V and 1 base off J; junction bases not matched to a gene: 5. From the cysteine through the phenylalanine, the CDR3 covers 16 amino acids. This entry keeps only the CDR3 DNA: 48 bases, framed from base 1. CDR1 is given as MNHEY and CDR2 as SVGAGI, both from the germline V gene. This sequence was found in a female donor in good health and CMV-seropositive. Source material: PBMCs. The chain is made from TRBV6-5 and TRBJ2-3; 7 middle bases align to TRBD2. Here is the DNA: TGTGCCAGCAGTTACTTAGAGCGGGGTGGCACAGATACGCAGTATTTT. This sequence encodes CASSYLERGGTDTQYF.